This T cell receptor (beta chain) stems from a study of shared clonotypes between healthy human individuals. CDR1 and CDR2 from the germline V gene are KGHSH and LQKENI. This CDR3 has 14 amino acids. Trimming removed 6 bases from V and 1 base from J, with 12 bases in between. Clones were read by immunoSEQ multiplex PCR, and TCRdb kept only the in-frame ones, dropping some. The data contain roughly 510,000 clones, 60% to 80% of them singletons. The chain uses TRBV18 and TRBJ1-1, with D maybe TRBD1 (6 bases). This TCR came from a woman in her 40s in good health. Some clones in this sample may be carry-over from other donors' samples. Sequenced input: PBMCs. CDR3 protein: CASSPTGSNTEAFF. CDR3 nucleotides: TGTGCCAGCTCTCCGACAGGTTCGAACACTGAAGCTTTCTTT.